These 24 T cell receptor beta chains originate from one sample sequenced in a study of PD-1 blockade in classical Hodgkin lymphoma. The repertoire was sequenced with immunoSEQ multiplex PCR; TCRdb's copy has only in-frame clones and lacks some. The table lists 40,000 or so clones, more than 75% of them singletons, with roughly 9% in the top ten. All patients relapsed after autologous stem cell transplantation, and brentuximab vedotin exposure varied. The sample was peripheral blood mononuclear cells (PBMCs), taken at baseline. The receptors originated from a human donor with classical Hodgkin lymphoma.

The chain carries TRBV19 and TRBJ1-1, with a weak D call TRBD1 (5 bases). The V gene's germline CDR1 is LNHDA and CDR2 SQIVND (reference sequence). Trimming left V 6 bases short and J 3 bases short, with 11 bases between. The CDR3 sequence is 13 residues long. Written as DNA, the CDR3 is TGTGCCAGTAGCTCGCAGGGAGACACTGAAGCTTTCTTT. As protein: CASSSQGDTEAFF.

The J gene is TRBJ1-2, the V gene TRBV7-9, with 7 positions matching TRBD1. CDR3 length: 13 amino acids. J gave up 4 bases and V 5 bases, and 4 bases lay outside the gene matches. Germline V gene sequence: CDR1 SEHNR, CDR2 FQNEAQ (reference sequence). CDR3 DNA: TGTGCCAGCAGCCGCGGGACAGCCTATGGCTACACCTTC. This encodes CASSRGTAYGYTF.

This CDR3 is CATLHRAASNEQFF. As DNA, the CDR3 is TGCGCCACGCTGCACAGGGCCGCTTCTAATGAGCAGTTCTTC. J is TRBJ2-1 and V is TRBV10-1; D might be TRBD1 (6 bases). Deletions cut 10 bases from V and 7 bases from J, with 20 bases between. This CDR3 is built from 14 residues. CDR1 and CDR2 from the germline V gene are WNHNN and SYGVQD (reference sequence).

The CDR3 DNA is TGTGCCAGCAGTTATTCTACCTCTGGGGCCAACGTCCTGACTTTC. It encodes CASSYSTSGANVLTF. The V and J genes are TRBV6-5 and TRBJ2-6; D remains unclear. Trimming removed 3 bases from V and 0 bases from J, with 6 bases in between. This CDR3 is 15 amino acids long. CDR1 MNHEY and CDR2 SVGAGI come from the germline V gene.

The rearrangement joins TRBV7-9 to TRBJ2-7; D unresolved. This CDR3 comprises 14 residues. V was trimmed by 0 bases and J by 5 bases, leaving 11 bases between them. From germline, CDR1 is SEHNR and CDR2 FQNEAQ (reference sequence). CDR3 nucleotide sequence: TGTGCCAGCAGCTTAGCGGGTTTAGCCCACGAGCAGTACTTC. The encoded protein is CASSLAGLAHEQYF.

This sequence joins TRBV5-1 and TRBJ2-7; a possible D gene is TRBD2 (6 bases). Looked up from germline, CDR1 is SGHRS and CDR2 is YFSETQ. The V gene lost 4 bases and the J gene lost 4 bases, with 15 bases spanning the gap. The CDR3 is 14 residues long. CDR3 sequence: CASSALTGRYEQYF. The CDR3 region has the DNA TGCGCCAGCAGCGCTTTAACCGGGAGATACGAGCAGTACTTC.

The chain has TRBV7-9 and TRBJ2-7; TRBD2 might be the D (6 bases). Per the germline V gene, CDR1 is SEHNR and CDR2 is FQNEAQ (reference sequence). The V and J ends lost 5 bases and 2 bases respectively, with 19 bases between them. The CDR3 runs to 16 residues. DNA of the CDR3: TGTGCCAGCAGCCCGGAGCGGCGGGGTTTTCCCTACGAGCAGTACTTC. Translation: CASSPERRGFPYEQYF.

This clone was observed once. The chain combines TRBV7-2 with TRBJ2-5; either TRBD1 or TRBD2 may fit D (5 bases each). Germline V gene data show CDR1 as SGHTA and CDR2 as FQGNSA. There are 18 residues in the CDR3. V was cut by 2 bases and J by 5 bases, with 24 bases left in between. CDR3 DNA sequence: TGTGCCAGCAGCTTAATCGGGGCGGTCCTCTATTCGACCGAGACCCAGTACTTC. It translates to CASSLIGAVLYSTETQYF.

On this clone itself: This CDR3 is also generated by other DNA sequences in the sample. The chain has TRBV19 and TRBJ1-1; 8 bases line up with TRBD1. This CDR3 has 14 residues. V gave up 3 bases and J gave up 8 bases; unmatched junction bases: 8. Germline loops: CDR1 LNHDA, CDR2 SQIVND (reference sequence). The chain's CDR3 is CASSILGRQGEAFF. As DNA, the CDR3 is TGTGCCAGTAGTATCCTAGGGAGACAGGGGGAAGCTTTCTTT. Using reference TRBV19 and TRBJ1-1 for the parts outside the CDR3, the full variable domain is DGGITQSPKYLFRKEGQNVTLSCEQNLNHDAMYWYRQDPGQGLRLIYYSQIVNDFQKGDIAEGYSVSREKKESFPLTVTSAQKNPTAFYLCASSILGRQGEAFFGQGTRLTVV.

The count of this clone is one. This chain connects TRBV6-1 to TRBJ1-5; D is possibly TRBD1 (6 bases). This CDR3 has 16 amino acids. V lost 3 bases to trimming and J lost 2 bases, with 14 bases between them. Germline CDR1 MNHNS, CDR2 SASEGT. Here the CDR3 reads CASSDIQGLGNQPQHF. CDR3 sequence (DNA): TGTGCCAGCAGTGATATACAGGGTCTAGGCAATCAGCCCCAGCATTTT.

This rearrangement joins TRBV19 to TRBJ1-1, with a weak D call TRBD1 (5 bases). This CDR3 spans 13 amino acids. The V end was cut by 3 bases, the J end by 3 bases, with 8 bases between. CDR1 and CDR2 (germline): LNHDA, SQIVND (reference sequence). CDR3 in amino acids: CASSIRGDTEAFF. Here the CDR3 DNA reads TGTGCCAGTAGTATCCGGGGGGACACTGAAGCTTTCTTT. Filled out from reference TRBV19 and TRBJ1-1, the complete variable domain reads DGGITQSPKYLFRKEGQNVTLSCEQNLNHDAMYWYRQDPGQGLRLIYYSQIVNDFQKGDIAEGYSVSREKKESFPLTVTSAQKNPTAFYLCASSIRGDTEAFFGQGTRLTVV.

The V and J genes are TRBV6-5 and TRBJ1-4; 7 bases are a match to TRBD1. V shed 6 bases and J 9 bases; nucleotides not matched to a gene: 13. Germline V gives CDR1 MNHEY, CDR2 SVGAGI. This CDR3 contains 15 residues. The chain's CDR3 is CASSQLKGASKKLFF. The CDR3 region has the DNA TGTGCCAGCAGCCAACTAAAGGGGGCGAGTAAAAAACTGTTTTTT.

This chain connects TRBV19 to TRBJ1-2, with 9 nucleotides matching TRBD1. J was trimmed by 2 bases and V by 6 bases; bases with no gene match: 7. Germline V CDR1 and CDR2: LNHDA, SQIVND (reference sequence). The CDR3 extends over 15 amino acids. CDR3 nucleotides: TGTGCCAGTAGCGACATCGGGACAGGGAACTATGGCTACACCTTC. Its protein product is CASSDIGTGNYGYTF.

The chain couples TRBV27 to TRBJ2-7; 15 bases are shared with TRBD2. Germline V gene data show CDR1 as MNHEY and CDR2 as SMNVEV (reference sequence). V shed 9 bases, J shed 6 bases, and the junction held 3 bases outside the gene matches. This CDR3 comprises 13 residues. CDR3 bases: TGTGCCAGTAGGACTAGCGGGAGGGTCGAGCAGTACTTC. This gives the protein CASRTSGRVEQYF.

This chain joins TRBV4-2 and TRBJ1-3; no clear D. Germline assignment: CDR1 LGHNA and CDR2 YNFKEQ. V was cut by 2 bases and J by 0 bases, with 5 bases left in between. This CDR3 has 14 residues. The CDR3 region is CASSQMGSGNTIYF. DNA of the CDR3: TGTGCCAGCAGCCAAATGGGCTCTGGAAACACCATATATTTT.

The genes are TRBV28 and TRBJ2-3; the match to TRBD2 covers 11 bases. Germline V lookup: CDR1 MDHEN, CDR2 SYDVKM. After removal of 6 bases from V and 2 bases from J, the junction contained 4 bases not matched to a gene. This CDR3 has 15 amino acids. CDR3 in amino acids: CASSLGLAVTDTQYF. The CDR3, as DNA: TGTGCCAGCAGCCTGGGACTAGCGGTCACAGATACGCAGTATTTT.

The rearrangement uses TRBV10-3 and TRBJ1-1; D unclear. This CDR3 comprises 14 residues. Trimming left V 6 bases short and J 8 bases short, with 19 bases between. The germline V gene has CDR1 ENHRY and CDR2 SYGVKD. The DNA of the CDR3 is TGTGCCATCAGGAGGGTTGGGCAGCTACCCGAAGCTTTCTTT. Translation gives CAIRRVGQLPEAFF.

In DNA, the CDR3 is TGTGCCAGCAGTCCCGGACAGGGCCATGGCTACACCTTC. Amino acid sequence: CASSPGQGHGYTF. The J gene is TRBJ1-2, the V gene TRBV6-6; TRBD1 agrees at 8 bases. The CDR3 has 13 residues. V was pared by 5 bases and J by 6 bases, with 5 bases of the junction left unmatched. Germline-derived CDR1 and CDR2 are MNHNY and SVGAGI (reference sequence).

CDR3 sequence: CASSSSWTSLDEQFF. In nucleotides, the CDR3 is TGTGCCAGCAGTAGTAGCTGGACTAGTTTGGATGAGCAGTTCTTC. The chain carries TRBV6-5 and TRBJ2-1; 7 positions match TRBD2. Germline loops: CDR1 MNHEY, CDR2 SVGAGI. V gave up 5 bases and J gave up 8 bases; unmatched junction bases: 12. This CDR3 has 15 residues.

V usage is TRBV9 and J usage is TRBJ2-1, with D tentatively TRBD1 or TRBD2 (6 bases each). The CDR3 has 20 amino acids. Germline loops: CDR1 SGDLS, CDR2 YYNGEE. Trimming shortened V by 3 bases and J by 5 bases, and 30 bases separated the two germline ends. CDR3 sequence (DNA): TGTGCCAGCAGCGGAAACCCCCGGGCCGGGGGCAGCCGAGATGACAATGAGCAGTTCTTC. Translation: CASSGNPRAGGSRDDNEQFF.

CDR3 nucleotide sequence: TGTGCCAGCAGTCTGGGATTGACCTACGAGCAGTACTTC. It encodes CASSLGLTYEQYF. This chain links TRBV27 with TRBJ2-7; D gene unclear. Germline CDR1 reads MNHEY; CDR2 reads SMNVEV (reference sequence). CDR3 length: 13 amino acids. V was trimmed by 5 bases and J by 2 bases, leaving 10 bases between them.

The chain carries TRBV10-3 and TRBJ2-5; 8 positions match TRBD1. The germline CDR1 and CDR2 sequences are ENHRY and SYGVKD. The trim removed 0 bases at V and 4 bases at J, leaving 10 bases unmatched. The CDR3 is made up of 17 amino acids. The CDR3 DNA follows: TGTGCCATCAGTGAGTCGACAGGACAGGGATGGGCAGAGACCCAGTACTTC. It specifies CAISESTGQGWAETQYF.

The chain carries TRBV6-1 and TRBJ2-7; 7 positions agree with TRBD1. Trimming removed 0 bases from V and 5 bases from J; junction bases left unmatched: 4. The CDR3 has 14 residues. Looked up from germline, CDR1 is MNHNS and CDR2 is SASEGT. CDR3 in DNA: TGTGCCAGCAGTGAAGCGTACAGGGGAGACGAGCAGTACTTC. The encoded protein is CASSEAYRGDEQYF.

The CDR3 bases are TGTGCCAGCAGCCCCCGTGCTAGCGGAGACTACAATGAGCAGTTCTTC. Protein: CASSPRASGDYNEQFF. This chain uses TRBV5-4 with TRBJ2-1, with 7 bases matching TRBD2. J gave up 3 bases and V 4 bases, and 10 bases lay outside the gene matches. The CDR3 runs 16 residues. CDR1 is SGHNT and CDR2 is YYREEE in the germline V gene (reference sequence).